The 25 T cell receptor beta chains given below trace back to one sample, sequenced in a study of shared clonotypes between healthy human individuals. Sequencing used immunoSEQ multiplex PCR; TCRdb keeps in-frame clones, though not all of them. The sample includes around 650,000 clones, 95% to 97% of them seen just once. Positively selected for CCR7, the CD45RO-negative cells used as naive CD8 cells excluded terminally differentiated effector memory CD45RA+ cells. The sample consisted of naive CD8+ T cells sorted from blood. All receptors derive from a woman aged 25 to 39 in good health.

The rearrangement uses TRBV11-2 and TRBJ2-1; 10 bases are shared with TRBD2. CDR1 is SGHAT and CDR2 is FQNNGV in the germline V gene. V trimming: 1 base; J trimming: 7 bases; junction bases outside the gene matches: 10. This CDR3 contains 17 residues. The CDR3 is CASSLVPVLAGANEQFF. The CDR3 DNA is TGTGCCAGCAGCTTAGTCCCTGTCCTAGCGGGAGCGAATGAGCAGTTCTTC.

The V and J genes are TRBV2 and TRBJ2-7, with a weak D call TRBD1 (5 bases). Germline values: CDR1 SNHLY, CDR2 FYNNEI. The CDR3 sequence is 15 residues long. V dropped 6 bases and J dropped 3 bases, with 18 bases sitting between them. CDR3 residues: CASSVSDGHNYEQYF. CDR3 nucleotides: TGTGCCAGCAGCGTGAGCGACGGACACAACTACGAGCAGTACTTC.

V and J are TRBV10-1 and TRBJ1-5; D perhaps matches TRBD1 (6 bases). The CDR3 is 15 amino acids. V was trimmed by 6 bases and J by 7 bases, leaving 19 bases between them. CDR1 is WNHNN and CDR2 is SYGVQD in the germline V gene (reference sequence). The CDR3 loop reads CASRKGPGARQPQHF. Here the CDR3 DNA reads TGCGCCAGCAGGAAGGGGCCAGGGGCCCGGCAGCCCCAGCATTTT.

The chain carries TRBV7-9 and TRBJ1-3; D is uncertain. The V end was cut by 4 bases, the J end by 2 bases, with 18 bases between. The germline gives CDR1 SEHNR, CDR2 FQNEAQ (reference sequence). The length of the CDR3 is 17 residues. CDR3 amino acids: CASSSDGHDFTGNTIYF. The CDR3, as DNA: TGTGCCAGCAGCTCGGACGGGCACGACTTCACTGGAAACACCATATATTTT.

About this clone: Within the sample, other DNA sequences also encode this same CDR3. The chain carries TRBV28 and TRBJ2-1; unclear D gene. From germline, CDR1 is MDHEN and CDR2 SYDVKM. This CDR3 has 11 amino acids. The ends were cut back, 5 bases at V and 7 bases at J, with 6 bases in the middle. DNA of the CDR3: TGTGCCAGCAGTCTAGGAAATGAGCAGTTCTTC. Translated: CASSLGNEQFF.

This clone was detected only a few times. The J gene is TRBJ1-1, the V gene TRBV6-5, with D hard to call. Germline assignment: CDR1 MNHEY and CDR2 SVGAGI. The CDR3 is made up of 13 amino acids. Trimming left V 8 bases short and J 4 bases short, with 14 bases between. DNA of the CDR3: TGTGCCAGCTATGACGGAGTGGGCACTGAAGCTTTCTTT. It codes for CASYDGVGTEAFF.

This chain connects TRBV10-1 to TRBJ2-3; no definite D call. This CDR3 contains 11 residues. The V end was cut by 4 bases, the J end by 5 bases, with 4 bases between. The germline gives CDR1 WNHNN, CDR2 SYGVQD (reference sequence). The CDR3 loop reads CASSVGDTQYF. The CDR3 DNA is TGCGCCAGCAGTGTTGGAGATACGCAGTATTTT.

The rearrangement uses TRBV29-1 and TRBJ2-1, with a possible D match to TRBD2 (5 bases). CDR1 SQVTM and CDR2 ANQGSEA come from the germline V gene. Trimming left V 4 bases short and J 5 bases short, with 15 bases between. The CDR3 is 14 amino acids. The DNA of the CDR3 is TGCAGCGTTGGTGTGTTGCGGGCGGACAATGAGCAGTTCTTC. This encodes CSVGVLRADNEQFF.

On this clone: The same CDR3 can be traced to other DNA sequences in this sample. The chain has TRBV28 and TRBJ2-2; D call uncertain. V lost 3 bases, J lost 0 bases, and 2 bases lay in between. The CDR3 is 13 amino acids. Germline assignment: CDR1 MDHEN and CDR2 SYDVKM. The CDR3 bases are TGTGCCAGCAGTTTGGCGAACACCGGGGAGCTGTTTTTT. Encoded protein: CASSLANTGELFF.

This clone was detected a few times. The chain carries TRBV5-4 and TRBJ2-1; a weak D match, TRBD1 (6 bases). V shed 3 bases and J shed 9 bases, with 10 bases lying between them. CDR1 and CDR2 from the germline V gene are SGHNT and YYREEE (reference sequence). The CDR3 is made up of 12 amino acids. The chain's CDR3 is CASSWGHLEQFF. The CDR3 DNA follows: TGTGCCAGCAGCTGGGGACACCTTGAGCAGTTCTTC.

The chain links TRBV13 to TRBJ1-2; 7 nucleotides agree with TRBD1. CDR1 is PRHDT and CDR2 is FYEKMQ in the germline V gene (reference sequence). The CDR3 consists of 15 residues. V shed 5 bases and J 5 bases; nucleotides not matched to a gene: 11. In DNA, the CDR3 is TGTGCCAGCAGCACACATCCGGGACAGACATATGGCTACACCTTC. Protein product: CASSTHPGQTYGYTF. Looking up the rest from reference TRBV13 and TRBJ1-2 gives the full variable domain: AAGVIQSPRHLIKEKRETATLKCYPIPRHDTVYWYQQGPGQDPQFLISFYEKMQSDKGSIPDRFSAQQFSDYHSELNMSSLELGDSALYFCASSTHPGQTYGYTFGSGTRLTVV.

The V and J genes are TRBV4-1 and TRBJ1-5; D remains unclear. V was trimmed by 1 base and J by 3 bases, leaving 4 bases between them. CDR3 length: 13 amino acids. Germline loops: CDR1 MGHRA, CDR2 YSYEKL. CDR3 nucleotide sequence: TGCGCCAGCAGCCAAGTGCTCAATCAGCCCCAGCATTTT. This encodes CASSQVLNQPQHF.

The rearrangement joins TRBV7-9 to TRBJ2-2, with 8 bases matching TRBD2. Germline assignment: CDR1 SEHNR and CDR2 FQNEAQ (reference sequence). The V gene end was trimmed by 8 bases and the J gene end by 7 bases; junction bases not matched to a gene: 12. The CDR3 is made up of 15 amino acids. In DNA, the CDR3 is TGTGCCAGCGGAGCGGGAGTCTTTCGGGGCGGGGAGCTGTTTTTT. Protein sequence: CASGAGVFRGGELFF.

The V and J genes are TRBV7-9 and TRBJ2-1, with a possible D match to TRBD2 (6 bases). Trimming left V 4 bases short and J 9 bases short, with 19 bases between. The CDR3 has 15 amino acids. Germline V CDR1 and CDR2: SEHNR, FQNEAQ (reference sequence). The CDR3 sequence: CASSSIPAKAGEQFF. Here the CDR3 DNA reads TGTGCCAGCAGCTCAATCCCAGCCAAAGCGGGTGAGCAGTTCTTC.

The chain carries TRBV29-1 and TRBJ2-2; 9 bases are a match to TRBD1. V shed 6 bases, J shed 5 bases, and the junction held 4 bases outside the gene matches. The germline V gene encodes CDR1 SQVTM and CDR2 ANQGSEA. CDR3 length: 13 residues. CDR3 region: CSVGTGMTGELFF. CDR3 DNA: TGCAGCGTGGGGACAGGGATGACCGGGGAGCTGTTTTTT.

This clone has a single count. Other DNA sequences of this sample code for an identical CDR3. This chain connects TRBV28 to TRBJ1-5; no definite D call. The ends were cut back, 2 bases at V and 5 bases at J, with 7 bases in the middle. The CDR3 is 13 residues long. Per the germline V gene, CDR1 is MDHEN and CDR2 is SYDVKM. Here the CDR3 DNA reads TGTGCCAGCAGTTTAGTAGGGTATCAGCCCCAGCATTTT. Encoded protein: CASSLVGYQPQHF.

J is TRBJ1-5 and V is TRBV5-4; D call uncertain. CDR3 length: 12 residues. Deletions cut 4 bases from V and 7 bases from J, with 9 bases between. Germline V gives CDR1 SGHNT, CDR2 YYREEE (reference sequence). The CDR3 here is CASSVDTQPQHF. The DNA for the CDR3 is TGTGCCAGCAGCGTAGATACACAGCCCCAGCATTTT.

The chain is built from TRBV11-2 and TRBJ2-3; the D gene is possibly TRBD1 (5 bases). Germline-derived CDR1 and CDR2 are SGHAT and FQNNGV. The CDR3 consists of 14 residues. The V end was cut by 5 bases, the J end by 0 bases, with 9 bases between. CDR3 DNA: TGTGCCAGCAGCGCTGGACACAGCACAGATACGCAGTATTTT. It translates to CASSAGHSTDTQYF.

V and J are TRBV9 and TRBJ1-4, with D perhaps matching TRBD1 (5 bases). The CDR3 runs 14 residues. The germline V gene has CDR1 SGDLS and CDR2 YYNGEE. V was clipped by 4 bases and J by 5 bases, with 12 bases between them. CDR3 nucleotide sequence: TGTGCCAGCAGCAGCCGGGACGGGAATGAAAAACTGTTTTTT. It codes for CASSSRDGNEKLFF.

The chain uses TRBV19 and TRBJ2-1, with D perhaps matching TRBD2 (5 bases). The V gene's germline CDR1 is LNHDA and CDR2 SQIVND (reference sequence). The CDR3 is 15 residues long. With 5 bases removed from V and 0 bases from J, the gap between germline ends came to 11 bases. The CDR3 spells CASSEGARSYNEQFF. For the CDR3, the DNA is TGTGCCAGTAGTGAGGGAGCGCGCTCCTACAATGAGCAGTTCTTC.

Only one count was recorded for this clone. V is TRBV9 and J is TRBJ1-2, with 7 bases lining up with TRBD1. Losses at the gene ends were 3 bases for V and 5 bases for J; bases not matched to a gene: 10. Germline lookup yields CDR1 SGDLS and CDR2 YYNGEE. The CDR3 runs to 15 residues. The CDR3, as DNA: TGTGCCAGCAGCGCGTTCGAGGGGGCGGGATATGGCTACACCTTC. It yields the protein CASSAFEGAGYGYTF.

The chain links TRBV11-2 to TRBJ1-2; the D is unclear. V dropped 6 bases and J dropped 3 bases, with 5 bases sitting between them. The CDR3 consists of 11 residues. CDR1 SGHAT and CDR2 FQNNGV come from the germline V gene. The CDR3 DNA is TGTGCCAGCAGAAGGGACTATGGCTACACCTTC. It is translated as CASRRDYGYTF.

The chain has TRBV28 and TRBJ1-5; D unclear. Germline CDR1 reads MDHEN; CDR2 reads SYDVKM. The CDR3 runs 15 residues. Trimming took 4 bases from V and 10 from J, leaving 20 bases between them. The CDR3, as DNA: TGTGCCAGCAGTTCCCCCTCAAATTCGGGCAGCCCCCAGCATTTT. Residues: CASSSPSNSGSPQHF.

The CDR3 sequence: CASSSRLAGVDEQFF. The CDR3 region has the DNA TGTGCCAGCAGTTCCCGACTAGCGGGAGTCGATGAGCAGTTCTTC. This chain links TRBV27 with TRBJ2-1; 12 bases map to TRBD2. The CDR3 is made up of 15 amino acids. Germline V gene data show CDR1 as MNHEY and CDR2 as SMNVEV (reference sequence). With 4 bases clipped from V and 8 bases from J, the junction kept 6 bases outside the gene matches.

The CDR3 bases are TGCAGCGTTGGCACCTACTACGAGCAGTACTTC. Translated: CSVGTYYEQYF. This rearrangement joins TRBV29-1 to TRBJ2-7, with unresolved D. V dropped 4 bases and J dropped 3 bases, with 7 bases sitting between them. Germline V gene sequence: CDR1 SQVTM, CDR2 ANQGSEA. This CDR3 has 11 amino acids.